The clone carrying this T cell receptor (beta chain) showed up just a few times. The V and J ends lost 3 bases and 5 bases respectively, with 13 bases between them. CDR1 DFQATT and CDR2 SNEGSKA come from the germline V gene (reference sequence). The CDR3 totals 14 residues. One entry per CDR3 protein, called by TCRdb with MiXCR from the RT-PCR reads. The table includes about 540,000 distinct CDR3 sequences, roughly 25% detected once. These data originate in a study of response to subunit inactivated influenza vaccine. The same data also contributed to another study, on T cells expressing NK-cell markers. From that second work: Template switching by 5'RACE with UMIs generated the TCR beta cDNA. Researchers got TCR beta repertoires out of sorted CD3+CD56+NKG2C+, CD3+CD56+NKG2C- and CD3+CD56-NKG2C+ T cells. Most of the eight sequenced donors were HCMV-seropositive; one was seronegative. Dominant NKG2C+ clonotypes were found to form roughly 1.0-7.5% of CD8+ T cells in five to seven donors. In four donors, these clonotypes also led the CD3+CD56-NKG2C+ fraction.

Sequenced here: CD4+ T cells sorted from PBMCs, sampled approximately 13 days after vaccination. V and J are TRBV20-1 and TRBJ2-2; D remains unclear. The clonotype was recovered from a man aged 50 to 60 who received an inactivated influenza vaccine. CDR3 in DNA: TGCAGTGCTAGTTCAGCTGTCTATACCGGGGAGCTGTTTTTT. Its translation: CSASSAVYTGELFF.